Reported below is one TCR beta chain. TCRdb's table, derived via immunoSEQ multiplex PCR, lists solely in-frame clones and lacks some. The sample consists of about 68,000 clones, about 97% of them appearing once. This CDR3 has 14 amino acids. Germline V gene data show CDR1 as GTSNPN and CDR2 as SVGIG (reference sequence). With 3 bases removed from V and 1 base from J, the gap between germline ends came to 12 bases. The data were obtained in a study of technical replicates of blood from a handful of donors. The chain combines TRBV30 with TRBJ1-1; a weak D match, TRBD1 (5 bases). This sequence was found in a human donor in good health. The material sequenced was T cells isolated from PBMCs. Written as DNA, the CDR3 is TGTGCCTGGAGGGCGGGGCGGAGGAACACTGAAGCTTTCTTT. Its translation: CAWRAGRRNTEAFF.